The entry below gives a single T cell receptor (beta chain) sequence along with its context. Its cognate antigen is unknown. Compared with germline, one end of the junction differs, possibly owing to a read error. The sample belongs to a study of shared clonotypes between healthy human individuals. The table came from immunoSEQ multiplex PCR; TCRdb's copy has only in-frame clones and leaves some out. This sample has under 1,100,000 clones, with 75% to 80% found just once. General study findings and limits: Donors were few, which limited the genetic and exposure-history diversity represented. Among four donors, approximately 4.6% of naive CD4 clonotypes were found in common.

There are 16 residues in the CDR3. Germline V CDR1 and CDR2: MGHRA, YSYEKL. The source material was memory CD4+ T cells from PBMCs. Indicated subset: CD45RA-negative fraction. This clonotype was sampled from a man aged 18 to 30 in good health. Some clones in this sample may be carry-over from other donors' samples. This rearrangement joins TRBV4-1 to TRBJ1-5; D is ambiguous. CDR3 loop: CASSQGSRGRNQPQHF. DNA for the CDR3: TGTGCCAGCAGCCAAGGGAGCAGAGGACGCAATCAGCCCCAGCATTTT.